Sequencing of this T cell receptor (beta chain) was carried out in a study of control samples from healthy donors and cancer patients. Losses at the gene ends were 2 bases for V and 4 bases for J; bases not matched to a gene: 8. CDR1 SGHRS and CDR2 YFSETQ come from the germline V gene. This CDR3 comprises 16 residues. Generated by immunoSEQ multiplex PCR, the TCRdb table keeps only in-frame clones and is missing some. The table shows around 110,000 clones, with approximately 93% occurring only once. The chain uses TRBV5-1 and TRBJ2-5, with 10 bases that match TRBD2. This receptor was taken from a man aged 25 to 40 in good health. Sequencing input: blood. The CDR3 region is CASSLERGGSRETQYF. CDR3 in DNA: TGCGCCAGCAGCTTAGAGCGGGGGGGCTCTCGAGAGACCCAGTACTTC.